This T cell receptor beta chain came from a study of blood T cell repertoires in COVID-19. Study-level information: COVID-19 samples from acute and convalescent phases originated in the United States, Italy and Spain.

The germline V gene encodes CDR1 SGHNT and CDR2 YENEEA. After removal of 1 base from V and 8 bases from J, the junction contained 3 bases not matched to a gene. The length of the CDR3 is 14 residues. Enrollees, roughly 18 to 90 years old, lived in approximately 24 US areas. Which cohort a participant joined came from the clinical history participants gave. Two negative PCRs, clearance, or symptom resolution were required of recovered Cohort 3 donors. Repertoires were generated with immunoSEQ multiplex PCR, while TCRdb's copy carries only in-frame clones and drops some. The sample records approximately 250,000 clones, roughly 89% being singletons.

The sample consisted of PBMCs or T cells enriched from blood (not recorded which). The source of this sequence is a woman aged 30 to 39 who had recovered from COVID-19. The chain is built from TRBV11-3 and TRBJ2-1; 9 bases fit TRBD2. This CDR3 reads CASSLGSGSYEQFF. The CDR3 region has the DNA TGTGCCAGCAGCTTAGGTAGCGGGAGTTATGAGCAGTTCTTC.